Here is one TCR beta chain with its context. The length of the CDR3 is 14 residues. The ends were cut back, 3 bases at V and 3 bases at J, with 11 bases in the middle. CDR1 is LNHDA and CDR2 is SQIVND in the germline V gene (reference sequence). In the study's own analysis: Amplification of reference gene primers was used by the study to estimate nucleated cell counts. Method: immunoSEQ multiplex PCR; TCRdb's copy keeps in-frame clones and lacks some. V, J and clone size reflect that table, while D and trimming were determined from the DNA. Of roughly 160,000 clones in the sample, 80% to 85% were seen once. The data were obtained in a study of blood T cell repertoires in COVID-19. Study overall: From the United States, Italy and Spain came samples of acute and convalescent COVID-19. Sources were T cells, B-cell-depleted T cells, or PBMCs; the material itself was cDNA or gDNA.

This clonotype originated in an older woman with acute or convalescent COVID-19. The sample taken for sequencing was peripheral blood. This sequence joins TRBV19 and TRBJ1-1; D is undetermined. CDR3 sequence reads: CASSMGKRDTEAFF. The DNA for the CDR3 is TGTGCCAGTAGTATGGGCAAGAGGGACACTGAAGCTTTCTTT.